The rows below give T cell receptor beta chains drawn from one sample of a study of CD8 T cells in ankylosing spondylitis. TCRdb independently ran MiXCR on the 5' RACE reads; one entry per CDR3 protein. The top ten clones hold less than 20% of a sample with 390,000 or so distinct CDR3 sequences, around 22% of them seen once. The source material was blood, either unsorted or a sorted T cell fraction (not recorded which). These receptors were collected from a male donor with ankylosing spondylitis. CDR3s include the opening cysteine and the closing phenylalanine or tryptophan. Each record gives: clone size, D gene, J gene, V gene, CDR3 protein, CDR3 DNA. D genes are given only for firm matches. Size is omitted from some rows. Given values are once, few, many or a class for expanded clones.

abundance: .; d_gene: .; j_gene: TRBJ2-7; v_gene: TRBV20-1; CDR3aa: CSARDAARATYEQYF; CDR3nt: TGCAGTGCTAGAGACGCCGCCAGGGCCACCTACGAGCAGTACTTC
abundance: few; d_gene: .; j_gene: TRBJ1-5; v_gene: TRBV7-8; CDR3aa: CASSKISNQPQHF; CDR3nt: TGTGCCAGCAGCAAGATAAGCAATCAGCCCCAGCATTTT
abundance: few; d_gene: TRBD2; j_gene: TRBJ2-3; v_gene: TRBV20-1; CDR3aa: CSARGTSIEADTQYF; CDR3nt: TGCAGTGCCAGGGGGACTAGCATTGAGGCAGATACGCAGTATTTT
abundance: many; d_gene: TRBD1; j_gene: TRBJ2-1; v_gene: TRBV29-1; CDR3aa: CSAPTGINEQFF; CDR3nt: TGCAGCGCTCCGACAGGGATCAATGAGCAGTTCTTC
abundance: .; d_gene: .; j_gene: TRBJ1-6; v_gene: TRBV10-3; CDR3aa: CAITSDRLGSPLHF; CDR3nt: TGTGCCATCACATCCGACAGGCTAGGTTCACCCCTCCACTTT
abundance: .; d_gene: TRBD1; j_gene: TRBJ2-3; v_gene: TRBV7-3; CDR3aa: CASSPGGRGLRTDTQYF; CDR3nt: TGTGCCAGCAGCCCCGGGGGCAGGGGGCTACGAACAGATACGCAGTATTTT
abundance: .; d_gene: TRBD2; j_gene: TRBJ2-2; v_gene: TRBV20-1; CDR3aa: CSATEGGRPTGELFF; CDR3nt: TGCAGTGCTACGGAGGGCGGGAGACCCACCGGGGAGCTGTTTTTT
abundance: few; d_gene: .; j_gene: TRBJ2-2; v_gene: TRBV24-1; CDR3aa: CATSWGSGRPGELFF; CDR3nt: TGTGCCACCAGTTGGGGGAGCGGTAGGCCCGGGGAGCTGTTTTTT
abundance: .; d_gene: TRBD1; j_gene: TRBJ2-5; v_gene: TRBV12-3/TRBV12-4; CDR3aa: CASSQRTGAYQETQYF; CDR3nt: TGTGCCAGCAGTCAGCGGACAGGGGCTTACCAAGAGACCCAGTACTTC
abundance: once; d_gene: .; j_gene: TRBJ2-7; v_gene: TRBV5-1; CDR3aa: CASSLVLPPYEQYF; CDR3nt: TGCGCCAGCAGCTTGGTTCTACCCCCCTACGAGCAGTACTTC
abundance: few; d_gene: .; j_gene: TRBJ1-2; v_gene: TRBV3-1; CDR3aa: CASSQGGNSFYGYTF; CDR3nt: TGTGCCAGCAGCCAAGGGGGGAACAGCTTCTATGGCTACACCTTC
abundance: many; d_gene: TRBD2; j_gene: TRBJ2-5; v_gene: TRBV20-1; CDR3aa: CSALAGVSETQYF; CDR3nt: TGCAGTGCTCTAGCGGGAGTTTCCGAGACCCAGTACTTC
abundance: few; d_gene: .; j_gene: TRBJ1-5; v_gene: TRBV2; CDR3aa: CASSEASWAPGLPQHF; CDR3nt: TGTGCCAGCAGTGAAGCGTCGTGGGCGCCAGGGCTGCCCCAGCATTTT
abundance: .; d_gene: .; j_gene: TRBJ2-3; v_gene: TRBV24-1; CDR3aa: CATHRPIGSPAPDTQYF; CDR3nt: TGTGCCACCCACCGACCTATCGGGAGCCCAGCACCAGATACGCAGTATTTT